The rows below give T cell receptor beta chains drawn from one sample of a study of cytomegalovirus exposure and HLA in healthy donors. Clones were sequenced by immunoSEQ multiplex PCR, and TCRdb holds only the in-frame ones, with some missing. The sample has approximately 190,000 clones; 75% to 85% are singletons. The sample taken for sequencing was PBMCs. These receptors were taken from a woman aged 25 to 39 in good health and CMV-seropositive. Both conserved end residues are part of each CDR3. D genes are given only for firm matches. Clone size is given for some rows only: seen once, a few or many times, or a class if the clone is expanded.

TRBJ2-7 | - | TRBV7-6 | TRBD2 | CASSVGSGRISYEQYF | TGTGCCAGCAGCGTTGGTAGCGGGAGAATCTCCTACGAGCAGTACTTC
TRBJ1-2 | - | TRBV28 | TRBD1 | CASSLRWDRGLHYGYTF | TGTGCCAGCAGTTTAAGGTGGGACAGGGGGCTTCACTATGGCTACACCTTC
TRBJ2-5 | few | TRBV7-6 | - | CASSFSGETQYF | TGTGCCAGCAGCTTTTCTGGCGAGACCCAGTACTTC
TRBJ2-7 | - | TRBV6-5 | TRBD1 | CASSSRTGHSYEQYF | TGTGCCAGCAGTAGCCGGACAGGGCACTCCTACGAGCAGTACTTC
TRBJ1-3 | - | TRBV9 | TRBD1 | CASSAGGPSGNTIYF | TGTGCCAGCAGCGCAGGGGGACCCTCTGGAAACACCATATATTTT
TRBJ2-5 | - | TRBV27 | TRBD2 | CASSFSSGAYQETQYF | TGTGCCAGCAGTTTTTCGAGCGGGGCGTACCAAGAGACCCAGTACTTC
TRBJ1-4 | - | TRBV25-1 | - | CASSAGGDGEKLFF | TGTGCCAGCAGCGCGGGGGGAGACGGTGAAAAACTGTTTTTT
TRBJ2-7 | - | TRBV5-1 | - | CASSGQSGGESYEQYF | TGCGCCAGCAGTGGACAGTCTGGTGGTGAGTCCTACGAGCAGTACTTC
TRBJ2-7 | - | TRBV7-9 | - | CASSPRGGVEQYF | TGTGCCAGCAGCCCGAGGGGGGGGGTTGAGCAGTACTTC
TRBJ2-1 | - | TRBV4-3 | - | CASSQARSKAWNEQFF | TGCGCCAGCAGCCAAGCCCGGTCGAAAGCGTGGAATGAGCAGTTCTTC
TRBJ2-7 | - | TRBV7-9 | TRBD1 | CASSRQGGEQYF | TGTGCCAGCAGCAGACAGGGGGGCGAGCAGTACTTC
TRBJ2-6 | - | TRBV7-6 | TRBD1 | CASSLADGQGALGANVLTF | TGTGCCAGCAGCTTAGCGGATGGCCAGGGGGCGCTTGGGGCCAACGTCCTGACTTTC
TRBJ2-1 | - | TRBV7-6 | - | CASSLGVPRGDNEQFF | TGTGCCAGCAGCTTAGGAGTTCCCAGGGGGGACAATGAGCAGTTCTTC
TRBJ1-2 | - | TRBV21-1 | - | CASSKLEPNKDGYTF | TGTGCCAGCAGCAAACTGGAGCCCAATAAGGATGGCTACACCTTC
TRBJ1-4 | few | TRBV5-4 | - | CASSLDSGRGEKLFF | TGTGCCAGCAGCCTTGACAGTGGGAGGGGTGAAAAACTGTTTTTT
TRBJ2-5 | - | TRBV6-5 | TRBD1 | CASSFDRGKETQYF | TGTGCCAGCAGTTTCGACAGGGGAAAAGAGACCCAGTACTTC
TRBJ1-1 | - | TRBV5-6 | - | CASSRALGGLNTEAFF | TGTGCCAGCAGTCGGGCTCTAGGGGGATTGAACACTGAAGCTTTCTTT
TRBJ2-3 | - | TRBV14 | TRBD2 | CASSQDLAGVGDTQYF | TGTGCCAGCAGCCAAGACTTAGCGGGAGTGGGAGATACGCAGTATTTT
TRBJ2-6 | few | TRBV5-5 | - | CASSFRGISGANVLTF | TGTGCCAGCAGCTTCCGGGGGATCTCTGGGGCCAACGTCCTGACTTTC
TRBJ1-5 | - | TRBV6-6 | - | CASSYSKYGSNQPQHF | TGTGCCAGCAGTTACTCGAAGTACGGGTCCAATCAGCCCCAGCATTTT
TRBJ1-1 | - | TRBV5-1 | - | CASSLATRDTEAFF | TGCGCCAGCAGCTTGGCCACCAGGGACACTGAAGCTTTCTTT
TRBJ2-1 | - | TRBV7-9 | TRBD2 | CASSPRGEGEQFF | TGTGCCAGCAGCCCCCGAGGGGAGGGCGAGCAGTTCTTC
TRBJ2-7 | - | TRBV4-2 | TRBD2 | CASSQPGLAGGRYEQYF | TGTGCCAGCAGCCAGCCGGGACTAGCGGGGGGCCGCTACGAGCAGTACTTC
TRBJ2-1 | - | TRBV4-1 | TRBD1 | CASSGATGATVYEQFF | TGCGCCAGCAGCGGGGCCACAGGGGCCACCGTGTATGAGCAGTTCTTC
TRBJ2-1 | - | TRBV5-6 | TRBD1 | CASSLEPRGYNEQFF | TGTGCCAGCAGCTTGGAGCCCAGGGGGTACAATGAGCAGTTCTTC
TRBJ2-3 | - | TRBV2 | TRBD1 | CASSDGRGLADTQYF | TGTGCCAGCAGTGATGGCAGGGGGCTTGCAGATACGCAGTATTTT
TRBJ2-7 | once | TRBV5-1 | TRBD2 | CASSLQPGLPYEQYF | TGCGCCAGCAGCTTGCAACCGGGACTACCCTACGAGCAGTACTTC
TRBJ2-2 | - | TRBV9 | TRBD2 | CASSVVSGRAKPGELFF | TGTGCCAGCAGCGTAGTAAGCGGGAGGGCCAAGCCCGGGGAGCTGTTTTTT
TRBJ1-2 | once | TRBV10-3 | - | CAISQGNYGYTF | TGTGCCATCTCTCAGGGAAACTATGGCTACACCTTC
TRBJ2-7 | - | TRBV11-2 | TRBD2 | CASSLRGEGSYEQYF | TGTGCCAGCAGCTTACGGGGGGAAGGGAGCTACGAGCAGTACTTC
TRBJ2-7 | - | TRBV5-1 | - | CASSLLQGQSYEQYF | TGCGCCAGCAGCTTATTACAGGGCCAATCCTACGAGCAGTACTTC
TRBJ2-2 | - | TRBV28 | - | CATSDGGTGELFF | TGTGCCACCTCTGACGGGGGCACCGGGGAGCTGTTTTTT
TRBJ2-1 | once | TRBV7-6 | - | CASSLEEGEYNEQFF | TGTGCCAGCAGCTTAGAAGAGGGAGAGTACAATGAGCAGTTCTTC
TRBJ1-1 | - | TRBV18 | - | CASSPPRDLNTEAFF | TGTGCCAGCTCACCCCCCCGGGACTTGAACACTGAAGCTTTCTTT
TRBJ1-1 | few | TRBV13 | - | CASSPPAVTEAFF | TGTGCCAGCAGCCCCCCGGCGGTCACTGAAGCTTTCTTT
TRBJ2-2 | - | TRBV4-1 | - | CASSQKTGLPTGELFF | TGCGCCAGCAGCCAAAAAACAGGGCTCCCGACCGGGGAGCTGTTTTTT
TRBJ2-5 | - | TRBV5-4 | - | CASSFRQEETQYF | TGTGCCAGCAGCTTCAGGCAAGAAGAGACCCAGTACTTC
TRBJ1-1 | - | TRBV7-9 | TRBD1 | CASRPPAGQKNTEAFF | TGTGCCAGCAGACCTCCGGCGGGACAGAAGAACACTGAAGCTTTCTTT
TRBJ1-5 | - | TRBV28 | - | CASILNLGGQPQHF | TGTGCCAGCATTCTTAACCTCGGGGGGCAGCCCCAGCATTTT
TRBJ2-1 | - | TRBV6-4 | - | CASSVAAYNEQFF | TGTGCCAGCAGTGTGGCTGCATACAATGAGCAGTTCTTC
TRBJ2-2 | - | TRBV30 | - | CAWSVGGGPGELFF | TGTGCCTGGAGTGTAGGTGGAGGCCCCGGGGAGCTGTTTTTT
TRBJ1-1 | few | TRBV6-5 | - | CASSYSKQPNTEAFF | TGTGCCAGCAGTTACTCGAAACAGCCGAACACTGAAGCTTTCTTT
TRBJ2-7 | few | TRBV6-1 | - | CASSLGAESYEQYF | TGTGCCAGCAGCCTGGGGGCCGAGTCATACGAGCAGTACTTC
TRBJ2-7 | - | TRBV5-1 | - | CASSTLGGTREEQYF | TGCGCCAGCAGCACCCTTGGCGGGACTCGAGAAGAGCAGTACTTC
TRBJ2-3 | - | TRBV9 | - | CASSVSGSEDTQYF | TGTGCCAGCAGCGTTAGCGGCTCGGAGGATACGCAGTATTTT
TRBJ1-2 | once | TRBV7-8 | TRBD1 | CASSPRTGGDDGYTF | TGTGCCAGCAGCCCCCGGACAGGGGGCGATGATGGCTACACCTTC
TRBJ1-5 | - | TRBV30 | - | CAWRYPVAGQPQHF | TGTGCCTGGAGATACCCCGTTGCAGGTCAGCCCCAGCATTTT
TRBJ2-5 | - | TRBV5-8 | - | CASLPLGGESGTQYF | TGTGCCAGTCTGCCCCTTGGGGGCGAGTCCGGGACCCAGTACTTC
TRBJ2-2 | - | TRBV2 | TRBD2 | CASSEASLAGVTGELFF | TGTGCCAGCAGTGAAGCCTCCCTAGCGGGGGTCACCGGGGAGCTGTTTTTT
TRBJ2-7 | few | TRBV28 | - | CASSPSDSSYEQYF | TGTGCCAGCAGTCCTAGTGACAGCTCCTACGAGCAGTACTTC
TRBJ1-5 | - | TRBV28 | TRBD1 | CACRGQDQEYQPQHF | TGTGCCTGTCGGGGACAGGATCAAGAATATCAGCCCCAGCATTTT
TRBJ2-1 | - | TRBV12-5 | TRBD1 | CASGSGQGSYNEQFF | TGTGCTAGTGGTTCGGGACAGGGTTCCTACAATGAGCAGTTCTTC
TRBJ1-2 | - | TRBV6-1 | TRBD1 | CASLQGAGNGYTF | TGTGCCAGCCTTCAGGGGGCCGGTAATGGCTACACCTTC